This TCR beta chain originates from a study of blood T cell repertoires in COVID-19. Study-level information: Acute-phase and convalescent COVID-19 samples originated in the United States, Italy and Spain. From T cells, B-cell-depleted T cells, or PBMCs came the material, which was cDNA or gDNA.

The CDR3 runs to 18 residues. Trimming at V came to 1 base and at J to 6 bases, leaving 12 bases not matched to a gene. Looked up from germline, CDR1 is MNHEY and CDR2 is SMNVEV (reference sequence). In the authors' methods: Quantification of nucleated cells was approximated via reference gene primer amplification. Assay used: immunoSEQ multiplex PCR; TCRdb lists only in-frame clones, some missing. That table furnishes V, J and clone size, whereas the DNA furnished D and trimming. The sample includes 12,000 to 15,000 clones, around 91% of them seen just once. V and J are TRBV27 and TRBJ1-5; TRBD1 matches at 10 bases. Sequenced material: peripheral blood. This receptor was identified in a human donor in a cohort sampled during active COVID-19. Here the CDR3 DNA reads TGTGCCAGCAGTTTATTCTCCGGGACAGGGGACATCGCTCAGCCCCAGCATTTT. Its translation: CASSLFSGTGDIAQPQHF.